The rows below give T cell receptor beta chains drawn from one sample of a study of T cell responses to AZD1222 COVID-19 vaccine. Method: immunoSEQ multiplex PCR; TCRdb's copy keeps in-frame clones and lacks some. The data show roughly 81,000 clones, about 86% seen once. The specimen was peripheral blood, collected on day 0 of AZD1222 vaccination. The receptors come from an adult in good health. The CDR3 runs from the conserved cysteine through the conserved F or W. The D gene is left open where the match is weak. Some rows have no size entry. The others give once, few or many, or a class for an expanded clone.

V	length	size	J	D	CDR3	DNA
TRBV29-1	13	-	TRBJ1-2	TRBD1	CSVADRSDYGYTF	TGCAGCGTTGCGGACAGGTCCGACTATGGCTACACCTTC
TRBV5-6	13	-	TRBJ2-5	-	CASSLVAGETQYF	TGTGCCAGCAGCTTGGTGGCCGGAGAGACCCAGTACTTC
TRBV6-2/TRBV6-3	14	-	TRBJ2-7	TRBD1	CASSTTGGFHEQYF	TGTGCCAGCAGTACGACAGGGGGTTTCCACGAGCAGTACTTC
TRBV6-1	13	-	TRBJ1-5	-	CASSEGSYQPQHF	TGTGCCAGCAGTGAAGGGAGCTATCAGCCCCAGCATTTT
TRBV19	14	many	TRBJ2-7	TRBD1	CASTKGQGGDEQYF	TGTGCCAGTACCAAAGGACAGGGCGGGGACGAGCAGTACTTC
TRBV7-9	15	-	TRBJ2-7	TRBD1	CASSLGADRGREQYF	TGTGCCAGCAGCTTAGGGGCGGACAGGGGGCGCGAGCAGTACTTC
TRBV7-8	15	-	TRBJ1-3	-	CASSRTVNSGNTIYF	TGTGCCAGCAGCCGGACAGTTAACTCTGGAAACACCATATATTTT
TRBV6-5	14	-	TRBJ2-5	-	CASKQGARGETQYF	TGTGCCAGCAAACAAGGGGCCAGGGGAGAGACCCAGTACTTC
TRBV28	14	-	TRBJ2-1	TRBD2	CASSLGLTYNEQFF	TGTGCCAGCAGTTTGGGACTAACTTACAATGAGCAGTTCTTC
TRBV10-3	17	-	TRBJ2-3	TRBD2	CAISEGFLLAGEDTQYF	TGTGCCATCAGTGAGGGTTTTTTGCTAGCGGGAGAAGATACGCAGTATTTT
TRBV19	17	-	TRBJ2-1	-	CASSIGSHKSSYNEQFF	TGTGCCAGTAGTATTGGTTCTCACAAGAGCTCCTACAATGAGCAGTTCTTC
TRBV12-3/TRBV12-4	12	-	TRBJ2-1	-	CASRLMAGRQFF	TGTGCCAGCAGGTTGATGGCGGGTCGGCAGTTCTTC
TRBV5-1	16	-	TRBJ2-5	TRBD1	CASSSPGTGVGETQYF	TGCGCCAGCAGCTCCCCCGGGACAGGAGTAGGAGAGACCCAGTACTTC
TRBV6-5	12	-	TRBJ2-7	-	CASRQGSYEQYF	TGTGCCAGCAGGCAGGGGTCATACGAGCAGTACTTC
TRBV6-7	17	few	TRBJ2-1	TRBD1	CASSYTCDRGDGNEQFF	TGTGCCAGCAGTTACACGTGCGACAGGGGGGATGGGAATGAGCAGTTCTTC
TRBV6-5	13	-	TRBJ1-1	-	CASIGGLNTEAFF	TGTGCCAGCATCGGCGGGTTGAACACTGAAGCTTTCTTT
TRBV9	14	-	TRBJ1-2	-	CASSPSRNSGGYTF	TGTGCCAGCAGCCCTAGTAGAAATTCGGGCGGCTACACCTTC
TRBV15	15	once	TRBJ2-5	TRBD2	CATEGRGVGRETQYF	TGTGCCACCGAGGGGAGGGGAGTGGGCCGGGAGACCCAGTACTTC
TRBV28	14	-	TRBJ1-5	-	CASSFSGMGQPQHF	TGTGCCAGCAGTTTTTCGGGTATGGGTCAGCCCCAGCATTTT
TRBV27	16	-	TRBJ1-3	-	CASSLSSPWSGNTIYF	TGTGCCAGCAGTTTATCGTCCCCCTGGAGTGGAAACACCATATATTTT
TRBV5-1	18	-	TRBJ2-1	-	CASSLGGSRDPRNNEQFF	TGCGCCAGCAGCTTGGGAGGTTCGCGGGACCCCCGGAACAATGAGCAGTTCTTC
TRBV27	21	-	TRBJ2-1	TRBD2	CASRSPPPGLAEGRSYNEQFF	TGTGCCAGCCGCTCCCCCCCTCCGGGACTAGCGGAGGGACGCTCCTACAATGAGCAGTTCTTC
TRBV4-2	15	-	TRBJ2-3	-	CASSQDGGARDTQYF	TGTGCCAGCAGCCAAGATGGAGGGGCACGGGATACGCAGTATTTT
TRBV6-1	16	-	TRBJ1-4	-	CASSEMGFSTNEKLFF	TGTGCCAGCAGTGAAATGGGTTTTTCAACTAATGAAAAACTGTTTTTT
TRBV5-1	21	-	TRBJ2-7	TRBD2	CASSLRTGGVAGGPGRYEQYF	TGCGCCAGCAGCTTGAGAACGGGGGGAGTAGCGGGAGGTCCAGGGCGTTACGAGCAGTACTTC
TRBV7-2	15	-	TRBJ1-1	TRBD1	CASSSRQGTNTEAFF	TGTGCCAGCAGCTCTCGACAGGGCACGAACACTGAAGCTTTCTTT
TRBV19	14	-	TRBJ2-2	-	CASRVRANTGELFF	TGTGCCAGTAGAGTCCGCGCGAACACCGGGGAGCTGTTTTTT
TRBV11-3	17	-	TRBJ1-5	-	CASRDIVGAASNQPQHF	TGTGCCAGCAGGGATATAGTCGGGGCAGCTAGCAATCAGCCCCAGCATTTT
TRBV12-3/TRBV12-4	11	-	TRBJ1-1	-	CASSLKTEAFF	TGTGCCAGCAGTTTAAAGACTGAAGCTTTCTTT
TRBV19	15	-	TRBJ2-1	TRBD1	CASTHGGQGYNEQFF	TGTGCCAGTACCCATGGGGGACAGGGCTACAATGAGCAGTTCTTC